Presented here are 3 T cell receptor beta chains from one specimen sequenced in a study of blood T cell repertoires in COVID-19. Sequencing was performed with immunoSEQ multiplex PCR; in TCRdb, only in-frame clones are kept and a portion is missing. Of 88,000 or so clones detected, about 80% appear once; the ten largest clones hold approximately 9.1%. The sequenced sample consisted of peripheral blood. All receptors derive from a human donor in a cohort sampled during active COVID-19.

The sample holds one count of this clone. This chain uses TRBV28 with TRBJ2-1; 10 bases map to TRBD2. J lost 8 bases, V lost 2 bases, and 9 bases had no gene match. The CDR3 is 16 residues long. CDR1 and CDR2 (germline): MDHEN, SYDVKM. The CDR3 nucleotides read TGTGCCAGCAGTTTAGACTCGTCTAGCGGGGGCGATGAGCAGTTCTTC. Encoded protein: CASSLDSSSGGDEQFF.

The CDR3 nucleotides are TGTGCCAGCAGTTACCAAGGACAGGGGGAAAGTGAGCAGTACTTC. It codes for CASSYQGQGESEQYF. The chain combines TRBV6-5 with TRBJ2-7; 10 bases are shared with TRBD1. Trimming cost V 2 bases and J 7 bases; bases outside gene matches: 8. This CDR3 is 15 amino acids long. Germline CDR1 MNHEY, CDR2 SVGAGI.

DNA of the CDR3: TGCGCCAGCAGCCACCGGGGTGGGGATGAAGCTTTCTTT. Translated: CASSHRGGDEAFF. The genes are TRBV4-1 and TRBJ1-1; D not resolved. Germline V gives CDR1 MGHRA, CDR2 YSYEKL. The CDR3 has 13 amino acids. V lost 3 bases and J 7 bases, leaving 12 bases between the germline ends.